The source of this TCR beta chain is a study of cytomegalovirus exposure and HLA in healthy donors. Overall study findings and caveats: Cytomegalovirus association was listed for about 150 TCR beta chains.

In its sample, this clone was seen once. Antigen unknown. TCRdb's table, derived via immunoSEQ multiplex PCR, lists solely in-frame clones and lacks some. The sample shows 230,000 or so clones, 85% to 90% of them seen only once. Germline lookup yields CDR1 LNHDA and CDR2 SQIVND (reference sequence). The CDR3 covers 11 residues. Germline trimming cut 7 bases from V and 7 bases from J; bases unmatched to any gene: 2. Sequencing was performed on PBMCs. The chain carries TRBV19 and TRBJ1-2; TRBD1 agrees at 8 bases. This clonotype was sampled from a woman in her late teens or twenties in good health and CMV-seronegative. The CDR3 DNA reads as TGTGCCAGTACCACAGGGGGTGGCTACACCTTC. It encodes CASTTGGGYTF. Full variable domain (outside the CDR3, taken from reference TRBV19 and TRBJ1-2): DGGITQSPKYLFRKEGQNVTLSCEQNLNHDAMYWYRQDPGQGLRLIYYSQIVNDFQKGDIAEGYSVSREKKESFPLTVTSAQKNPTAFYLCASTTGGGYTFGSGTRLTVV.